Below, 26 T cell receptor beta chains from the same sample are listed, as sequenced in a study of shared clonotypes between healthy human individuals. The repertoire was sequenced with immunoSEQ multiplex PCR; TCRdb's copy has only in-frame clones and lacks some. The repertoire holds over 2 million clones, with 85% to 95% as singletons. The sample consisted of naive CD4+ T cells sorted from blood. Subset noted: CD45RA+ positively selected. The source of these receptors is a man aged 18 to 30 in good health.

This chain connects TRBV7-2 to TRBJ2-5; D is ambiguous. There are 13 residues in the CDR3. The germline CDR1 and CDR2 sequences are SGHTA and FQGNSA. With 4 bases removed from V and 7 bases from J, the gap between germline ends came to 13 bases. The CDR3 region has the DNA TGTGCCAGCAGCTCCGGGCCACAGTTGACCCAGTACTTC. It encodes CASSSGPQLTQYF.

The chain uses TRBV10-1 and TRBJ2-5; no definite D call. Trimming stripped 3 bases from V and 4 bases from J, with 0 bases between. The CDR3 contains 10 residues. Germline V gene lookup returns CDR1 WNHNN and CDR2 SYGVQD (reference sequence). CDR3 protein: CASSEETQYF. The CDR3 coding sequence is TGCGCCAGCAGTGAAGAGACCCAGTACTTC.

This clone was observed a single time. The chain couples TRBV2 to TRBJ1-6; the D is unclear. Trimming shortened V by 3 bases and J by 10 bases, and 10 bases separated the two germline ends. CDR1 is SNHLY and CDR2 is FYNNEI in the germline V gene. CDR3 length: 13 amino acids. CDR3 nucleotides: TGTGCCAGCAGTGATAGGGCCCAGTCACCCCTCCACTTT. Amino acids: CASSDRAQSPLHF.

The chain uses TRBV10-3 and TRBJ1-5; D is ambiguous. This CDR3 region has 14 residues. V lost 3 bases, J lost 3 bases, and 9 bases lay in between. CDR1 and CDR2 from the germline V gene are ENHRY and SYGVKD. CDR3 amino acids: CAISDGLFNQPQHF. The DNA for the CDR3 is TGTGCCATCAGTGACGGATTATTCAATCAGCCCCAGCATTTT.

This chain uses TRBV10-3 with TRBJ1-5; unclear D gene. V was pared by 7 bases and J by 3 bases, with 10 bases between. CDR1 and CDR2 (germline): ENHRY, SYGVKD. The CDR3 loop spans 13 amino acids. The CDR3 is CAINRQVNQPQHF. The DNA of the CDR3 is TGTGCCATCAATAGACAAGTCAATCAGCCCCAGCATTTT.

V gene TRBV10-3 combines with J gene TRBJ2-7; D gene ambiguous. Looked up from germline, CDR1 is ENHRY and CDR2 is SYGVKD. The V gene lost 1 base and the J gene lost 2 bases, with 6 bases spanning the gap. The CDR3 is 13 residues long. CDR3 bases: TGTGCCATCAGTGAGTACAGTACCTACGAGCAGTACTTC. As protein: CAISEYSTYEQYF.

The genes are TRBV27 and TRBJ2-7, with TRBD1 matching 8 bases. The J segment lost 5 bases and the V segment lost 4 bases, leaving 7 bases of the junction unmatched. Germline V lookup: CDR1 MNHEY, CDR2 SMNVEV (reference sequence). The CDR3 covers 14 residues. The CDR3: CASSYRTGPDEQYF. Written as DNA, the CDR3 is TGTGCCAGCAGTTACCGGACAGGGCCCGACGAGCAGTACTTC.

The J gene is TRBJ2-7, the V gene TRBV4-1, with TRBD1 matching over 11 bases. The CDR3 has 14 amino acids. With 4 bases clipped from V and 6 bases from J, the junction kept 5 bases outside the gene matches. Germline CDR1 is MGHRA and CDR2 is YSYEKL. Written as DNA, the CDR3 is TGCGCCAGCAGCCGTGGACAGGGGGCGCCCGAGCAGTACTTC. Its protein product is CASSRGQGAPEQYF.

The chain has TRBV28 and TRBJ2-7; 9 bases agree with TRBD1. Germline V gene lookup returns CDR1 MDHEN and CDR2 SYDVKM. V lost 3 bases to trimming and J lost 6 bases; unmatched junction nucleotides: 6. The CDR3 is 14 residues long. CDR3 residues: CASSFDRGAFEQYF. CDR3 DNA sequence: TGTGCCAGCAGTTTTGACAGGGGGGCCTTCGAGCAGTACTTC.

The chain combines TRBV18 with TRBJ2-1; the match to TRBD1 covers 8 bases. Unmatched junction bases numbered 11, after V lost 2 bases and J lost 8 bases. This CDR3 has 16 amino acids. Germline-derived CDR1 and CDR2 are KGHSH and LQKENI. Here the CDR3 DNA reads TGTGCCAGCTCACCATTAGGTCCAGGGGGCATAGATGAGCAGTTCTTC. Translating it yields CASSPLGPGGIDEQFF.

The chain links TRBV4-3 to TRBJ2-5; TRBD1 agrees at 7 bases. Germline V lookup: CDR1 LGHNA, CDR2 YSLEER. The CDR3 extends over 18 amino acids. J lost 2 bases, V lost 3 bases, and 15 bases had no gene match. CDR3 region: CASSQALQGSGIQETQYF. CDR3 sequence (DNA): TGCGCCAGCAGCCAGGCCTTACAGGGGTCGGGGATACAAGAGACCCAGTACTTC.

This clone has only one observation. The V and J genes are TRBV13 and TRBJ1-1, with D unresolved. This CDR3 region has 14 residues. V gave up 11 bases and J gave up 4 bases, with 20 bases separating them. Germline CDR1 is PRHDT and CDR2 is FYEKMQ (reference sequence). The CDR3 loop is CAGRRSGAVTEAFF. The CDR3 DNA sequence: TGTGCCGGAAGGAGGTCAGGAGCTGTCACTGAAGCTTTCTTT.

In this sample, this clone turned up once. This chain uses TRBV11-2 with TRBJ2-1; 7 bases fit TRBD1. The CDR3 spans 16 residues. V lost 4 bases to trimming and J lost 3 bases; unmatched junction nucleotides: 9. CDR1 and CDR2 (germline): SGHAT, FQNNGV. This chain's CDR3 is CASSSPSGTDYNEQFF. In DNA, the CDR3 is TGTGCCAGCAGCTCTCCGAGTGGGACAGACTACAATGAGCAGTTCTTC.

The gene calls are TRBV19 and TRBJ1-1; 7 nucleotides line up with TRBD1. The V segment lost 5 bases and the J segment 3 bases; nucleotides outside the gene matches: 6. The CDR3 contains 14 residues. The germline CDR1 and CDR2 sequences are LNHDA and SQIVND (reference sequence). The DNA of the CDR3 is TGTGCCAGTAGTGCACAGGGGAGTTACACTGAAGCTTTCTTT. Residues: CASSAQGSYTEAFF. The entire variable domain, with the rest obtained from reference TRBV19 and TRBJ1-1, is as follows: DGGITQSPKYLFRKEGQNVTLSCEQNLNHDAMYWYRQDPGQGLRLIYYSQIVNDFQKGDIAEGYSVSREKKESFPLTVTSAQKNPTAFYLCASSAQGSYTEAFFGQGTRLTVV.

The chain combines TRBV5-1 with TRBJ1-2; possibly TRBD1 for D (5 bases). The CDR3 extends over 14 amino acids. CDR1 is SGHRS, CDR2 YFSETQ, per germline. Trimming stripped 5 bases from V and 5 bases from J, with 16 bases between. In nucleotides, the CDR3 is TGCGCCAGCAGGTGGGGGATCTCTTTATATGGCTACACCTTC. Amino acids: CASRWGISLYGYTF.

About this clone: This same CDR3 is encoded by further DNA sequences in the sample. V is TRBV5-4 and J is TRBJ2-5, with TRBD2 matching over 10 bases. From germline, CDR1 is SGHNT and CDR2 YYREEE (reference sequence). This CDR3 contains 16 residues. With V trimmed by 0 bases and J by 2 bases, 4 bases remained unmatched. CDR3 nucleotide sequence: TGTGCCAGCAGCTTGGCCCCAGCGGGGGGGCAAGAGACCCAGTACTTC. It is translated as CASSLAPAGGQETQYF.

The CDR3 coding sequence is TGCGCCAGCAGTTCCGGGACAGGGAGGGAAGAGACCCAGTACTTC. Its protein is CASSSGTGREETQYF. This chain uses TRBV10-1 with TRBJ2-5; 9 nucleotides align to TRBD1. The V gene end was trimmed by 5 bases and the J gene end by 3 bases; junction bases not matched to a gene: 7. This CDR3 spans 15 amino acids. Germline CDR1 is WNHNN and CDR2 is SYGVQD (reference sequence).

The chain joins TRBV12-5 to TRBJ2-7, with D perhaps assigned TRBD1 or TRBD2 (6 bases each). The V and J ends lost 7 bases and 2 bases respectively, with 15 bases between them. This CDR3 spans 14 amino acids. Germline loops: CDR1 LGHNT, CDR2 FRNRAP. The DNA of the CDR3 is TGTGCTAGTGCCTCCTGGGGGGCCGCCTACGAGCAGTACTTC. Translation gives CASASWGAAYEQYF.

The chain carries TRBV7-2 and TRBJ1-1, with D unclear. The CDR3 has 13 residues. CDR1 and CDR2 (germline): SGHTA, FQGNSA. With 2 bases removed from V and 4 bases from J, the gap between germline ends came to 8 bases. CDR3 region: CASSLLQSTEAFF. The CDR3 nucleotides read TGTGCCAGCAGCTTACTCCAGAGCACTGAAGCTTTCTTT.

This clone was seen a single time. This chain links TRBV5-1 with TRBJ1-6; D perhaps matches TRBD1 (6 bases). There are 16 residues in the CDR3. V was clipped by 0 bases and J by 7 bases, with 14 bases between them. Germline V gene lookup returns CDR1 SGHRS and CDR2 YFSETQ. The CDR3, as DNA: TGCGCCAGCAGCTTGGTGGGGGCGAGAGAGAATTCACCCCTCCACTTT. Protein product: CASSLVGARENSPLHF.

This chain links TRBV11-2 with TRBJ2-1, with 12 bases identical to TRBD2. The CDR3 is 16 residues long. Losses at the gene ends were 3 bases for V and 4 bases for J; bases not matched to a gene: 4. Germline loops: CDR1 SGHAT, CDR2 FQNNGV. The CDR3 loop reads CASSFTGLAGYNEQFF. The DNA for the CDR3 is TGTGCCAGCAGCTTCACCGGACTAGCGGGGTACAATGAGCAGTTCTTC. Full variable domain (rest looked up from reference TRBV11-2 and TRBJ2-1): EAGVAQSPRYKIIEKRQSVAFWCNPISGHATLYWYQQILGQGPKLLIQFQNNGVVDDSQLPKDRFSAERLKGVDSTLKIQPAKLEDSAVYLCASSFTGLAGYNEQFFGPGTRLTVL.

The chain joins TRBV5-1 to TRBJ2-5; no clear D. V lost 4 bases and J 5 bases, leaving 15 bases between the germline ends. This CDR3 is built from 14 residues. The germline CDR1 and CDR2 sequences are SGHRS and YFSETQ. CDR3 bases: TGCGCCAGCAGCCGGGTAGGGAATTCGGAGACCCAGTACTTC. Translation: CASSRVGNSETQYF.

This chain links TRBV7-2 with TRBJ1-5, with TRBD1 identical over 7 bases. The germline gives CDR1 SGHTA, CDR2 FQGNSA. CDR3 length: 15 amino acids. With V trimmed by 1 base and J by 3 bases, 3 bases remained unmatched. The CDR3 here is CASSLGGTVNQPQHF. In DNA, the CDR3 is TGTGCCAGCAGCTTAGGTGGGACAGTCAATCAGCCCCAGCATTTT. Full variable domain (outside the CDR3, taken from reference TRBV7-2 and TRBJ1-5): GAGVSQSPSNKVTEKGKDVELRCDPISGHTALYWYRQSLGQGLEFLIYFQGNSAPDKSGLPSDRFSAERTGGSVSTLTIQRTQQEDSAVYLCASSLGGTVNQPQHFGDGTRLSIL.

J is TRBJ2-7 and V is TRBV28; TRBD2 is a possible D gene (6 bases). With 6 bases removed from V and 3 bases from J, the gap between germline ends came to 12 bases. CDR3 length: 13 residues. In germline, CDR1 is MDHEN, CDR2 SYDVKM. The chain's CDR3 is CASRRDDSYEQYF. As DNA, the CDR3 is TGTGCCAGCAGGCGGGACGACAGCTACGAGCAGTACTTC.

Of note for this clone: Distinct nucleotide sequences in the sample also encode this CDR3. This chain connects TRBV28 to TRBJ1-2, with a possible D match to TRBD1 (6 bases). The CDR3 totals 14 residues. CDR1 and CDR2 (germline): MDHEN, SYDVKM. V gave up 3 bases and J gave up 4 bases, with 12 bases separating them. CDR3 in DNA: TGTGCCAGCAGTTTTAGTACAGGGCTCTATGGCTACACCTTC. Its translation is CASSFSTGLYGYTF.

J is TRBJ1-3 and V is TRBV27, with D tentatively TRBD1 (5 bases). The CDR3 runs to 15 residues. Per germline, CDR1 MNHEY and CDR2 SMNVEV (reference sequence). V was pared by 5 bases and J by 5 bases, with 16 bases between. The CDR3: CASSLRVFVRNTIYF. The CDR3 DNA is TGTGCCAGCAGTCTCAGGGTTTTCGTTCGAAACACCATATATTTT.